The clone carrying this TCR beta chain showed up just a few times. Its cognate antigen is unknown. The same CDR3 can be traced to other DNA sequences in this sample. The sample originates from a study of cytomegalovirus exposure and HLA in healthy donors. Donors in the study were healthy people who gave bone marrow. Study results and limitations: Earlier findings revealed that most TCR beta V segments proved productive either about 90% or about 30% of the time. It was taken for granted in presence/absence analyses that sequencing depth across donors was roughly uniform. In a later analysis, V- and J-gene trimming of beta chains associated with a DCLRE1C missense variant, replicated independently.

Germline CDR1 reads SNHLY; CDR2 reads FYNNEI. This CDR3 region has 12 residues. The ends were cut back, 5 bases at V and 4 bases at J, with 8 bases in the middle. PCR used 60 Vbeta primers and 13 Jbeta primers. Repertoires were generated with immunoSEQ multiplex PCR, while TCRdb's copy carries only in-frame clones and drops some. The repertoire holds about 99,000 clones, with around 9.1% as singletons. The clonotype comes from a middle-aged man in good health and CMV-seropositive. Sequenced: PBMCs. The rearrangement uses TRBV2 and TRBJ1-2, with a weak D call TRBD1 (5 bases). The CDR3: CASSTGPYGYTF. In DNA form, the CDR3 reads TGTGCCAGCAGTACAGGACCCTATGGCTACACCTTC.